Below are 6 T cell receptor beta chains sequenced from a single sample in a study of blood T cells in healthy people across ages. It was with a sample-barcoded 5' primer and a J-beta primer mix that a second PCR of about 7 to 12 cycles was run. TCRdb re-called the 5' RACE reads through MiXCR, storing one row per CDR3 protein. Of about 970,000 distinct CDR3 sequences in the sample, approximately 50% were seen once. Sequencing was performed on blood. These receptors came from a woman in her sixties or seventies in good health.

The CDR3 DNA follows: TGTGCCTGGACGGTGGAACCGACAAGTGGCTACACCTTC. The encoded protein is CAWTVEPTSGYTF. The genes are TRBV30 and TRBJ1-2; unclear D gene. Germline V gene lookup returns CDR1 GTSNPN and CDR2 SVGIG (reference sequence). Trimming cost V 4 bases and J 7 bases, with 16 bases left between them. The CDR3 covers 13 residues. Complete variable domain (other parts from reference TRBV30 and TRBJ1-2): SQTIHQWPATLVQPVGSPLSLECTVEGTSNPNLYWYRQAAGRGLQLLFYSVGIGQISSEVPQNLSASRPQDRQFILSSKKLLLSDSGFYLCAWTVEPTSGYTFGSGTRLTVV.

CDR3 residues: CASKNIGSGQFF. The CDR3 DNA is TGTGCCAGCAAAAACATAGGGAGCGGGCAGTTCTTC. This rearrangement joins TRBV6-5 to TRBJ2-1; tentative D call: TRBD2 (5 bases). CDR1 is MNHEY, CDR2 SVGAGI, per germline. The V and J ends lost 7 bases and 12 bases respectively, with 16 bases between them. The length of the CDR3 is 12 residues.

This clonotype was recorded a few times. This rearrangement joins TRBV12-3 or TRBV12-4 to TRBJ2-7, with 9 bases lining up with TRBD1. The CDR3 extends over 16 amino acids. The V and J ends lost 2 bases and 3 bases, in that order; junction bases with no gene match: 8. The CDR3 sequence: CASSLSAGTGRYEQYF. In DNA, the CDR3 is TGTGCCAGCAGTTTAAGCGCCGGGACAGGGCGCTACGAGCAGTACTTC.

The CDR3 here is CASSKGPRVPSNGYTF. For the CDR3, the DNA is TGTGCCAGCAGCAAAGGACCCAGGGTGCCCTCGAATGGCTACACCTTC. The rearrangement uses TRBV21-1 and TRBJ1-2. TRBV21-1 is labeled a pseudogene. The CDR3 extends over 16 amino acids.

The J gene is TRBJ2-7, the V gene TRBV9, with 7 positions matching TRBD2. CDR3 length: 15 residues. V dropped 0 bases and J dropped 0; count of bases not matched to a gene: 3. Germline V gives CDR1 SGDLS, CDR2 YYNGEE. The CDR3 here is CASSVGGRASYEQYF. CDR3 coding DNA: TGTGCCAGCAGCGTAGGAGGGAGGGCCTCCTACGAGCAGTACTTC. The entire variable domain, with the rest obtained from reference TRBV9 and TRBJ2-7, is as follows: DSGVTQTPKHLITATGQRVTLRCSPRSGDLSVYWYQQSLDQGLQFLIQYYNGEERAKGNILERFSAQQFPDLHSELNLSSLELGDSALYFCASSVGGRASYEQYFGPGTRLTVT.

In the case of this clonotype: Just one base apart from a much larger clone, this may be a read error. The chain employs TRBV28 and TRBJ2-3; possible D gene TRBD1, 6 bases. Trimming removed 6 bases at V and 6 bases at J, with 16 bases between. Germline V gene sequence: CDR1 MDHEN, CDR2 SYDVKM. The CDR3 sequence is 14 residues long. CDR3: CASSRSQGFDTQYF. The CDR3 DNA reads TGTGCCAGCAGCCGAAGCCAGGGGTTTGATACGCAGTATTTT. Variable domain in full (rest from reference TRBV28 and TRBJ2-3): DVKVTQSSRYLVKRTGEKVFLECVQDMDHENMFWYRQDPGLGLRLIYFSYDVKMKEKGDIPEGYSVSREKKERFSLILESASTNQTSMYLCASSRSQGFDTQYFGPGTRLTVL.